These 23 T cell receptor beta chains came from one sample sequenced in a study of cytomegalovirus exposure and HLA in healthy donors. It was with 60 Vbeta and 13 Jbeta primers that the PCR ran. Sequenced by immunoSEQ multiplex PCR; TCRdb stores in-frame clones only, minus some. The repertoire holds 74,000 or so clones, around 80% seen once, with 2.5% to 3.5% in the top ten. Material: PBMCs. The receptors originated from a man in his fifties or sixties in good health and CMV-seropositive.

This clone was detected once. The chain uses TRBV21-1 and TRBJ2-7; TRBD2 is the table's D call, not checked against the DNA. TRBV21-1 is termed a pseudogene. The CDR3 spans 13 residues. Written as DNA, the CDR3 is TGTGGCACTCCCCACGGGATTACCTACGAGCAGTACTTC. This codes for CGTPHGITYEQYF.

The chain has TRBV11-3 and TRBJ1-2, with 9 nucleotides matching TRBD1. J was trimmed by 1 base and V by 5 bases; bases with no gene match: 11. The CDR3 has 17 amino acids. Germline V gene lookup returns CDR1 SGHNT and CDR2 YENEEA. The CDR3 here is CASSHSTGGRNNYGYTF. In nucleotides, the CDR3 is TGTGCCAGCAGCCATTCGACAGGGGGGAGAAATAACTATGGCTACACCTTC.

This chain uses TRBV4-1 with TRBJ2-7; 9 nucleotides match TRBD2. Trimming at V came to 4 bases and at J to 4 bases, leaving 11 bases not matched to a gene. CDR1 MGHRA and CDR2 YSYEKL come from the germline V gene. This CDR3 spans 16 amino acids. CDR3 DNA: TGCGCCAGCAGCCCAAGGGGGCGGGAGGGCCTGTACGAGCAGTACTTC. Amino acid sequence: CASSPRGREGLYEQYF.

This sequence joins TRBV5-1 and TRBJ1-1; tentative D call: TRBD1 (6 bases). CDR3 size: 14 residues. The V gene's germline CDR1 is SGHRS and CDR2 YFSETQ. Trimming left V 3 bases short and J 0 bases short, with 9 bases between. Here the CDR3 DNA reads TGCGCCAGCAGCTATGGACAGTTGAACACTGAAGCTTTCTTT. Translating gives CASSYGQLNTEAFF.

The chain joins TRBV27 to TRBJ2-5, with a tentative D call TRBD2 (5 bases). Germline CDR1 and CDR2: MNHEY and SMNVEV (reference sequence). This CDR3 comprises 14 residues. Trimming pared 6 bases from V and 5 bases from J, leaving 16 bases between. The CDR3 is CASSPYDGMETQYF. In nucleotides, the CDR3 is TGTGCCAGCAGCCCATATGACGGGATGGAGACCCAGTACTTC.

The chain joins TRBV10-3 to TRBJ2-1; weak D call: TRBD1 (6 bases). CDR3 length equals 17 residues. Germline V gene data show CDR1 as ENHRY and CDR2 as SYGVKD. V was pared by 8 bases and J by 0 bases, with 20 bases between. In nucleotides, the CDR3 is TGTGCCATCGCGGAGAGGGGGATCGGGGCCTCCTACAATGAGCAGTTCTTC. This sequence encodes CAIAERGIGASYNEQFF.

This sequence joins TRBV6-1 and TRBJ2-1; 9 bases are a match to TRBD2. V gave up 5 bases and J gave up 5 bases; unmatched junction bases: 7. The CDR3 has 15 amino acids. The V gene's germline CDR1 is MNHNS and CDR2 SASEGT. The CDR3 loop reads CASSSVSSGNNEQFF. CDR3 nucleotides: TGTGCCAGCAGTTCGGTGTCTAGCGGGAACAATGAGCAGTTCTTC.

V and J are TRBV14 and TRBJ2-7, with TRBD2 matching over 8 bases. Germline trimming cut 5 bases from V and 2 bases from J; bases unmatched to any gene: 2. The CDR3 totals 13 residues. From germline, CDR1 is SGHDN and CDR2 FVKESK. CDR3 nucleotide sequence: TGTGCCAGCAGCAAGGGACTAGCCTACGAGCAGTACTTC. Translation: CASSKGLAYEQYF.

This clone was observed once. The rearrangement joins TRBV12-5 to TRBJ2-1; possibly TRBD1 for D (6 bases). The germline CDR1 and CDR2 sequences are LGHNT and FRNRAP. Trimming took off 7 bases at V and 6 bases at J, with 16 bases between the two ends. CDR3 size: 14 residues. The CDR3 loop is CASAVDSRGNEQFF. The CDR3 DNA is TGTGCTAGTGCCGTGGACAGTCGAGGCAATGAGCAGTTCTTC.

CDR3: CASSAPLGTGGNTQYF. The CDR3 region has the DNA TGTGCCAGCAGCGCCCCCTTAGGGACAGGGGGGAACACGCAGTATTTT. The V and J genes are TRBV11-3 and TRBJ2-3, with 11 bases matching TRBD1. Trimming removed 5 bases from V and 9 bases from J; junction bases left unmatched: 13. Germline V gene data show CDR1 as SGHNT and CDR2 as YENEEA. The CDR3 runs to 16 residues.

This rearrangement joins TRBV2 to TRBJ2-1, with 14 positions matching TRBD2. Trimming at V came to 6 bases and at J to 11 bases, leaving 15 bases not matched to a gene. Germline CDR1 SNHLY, CDR2 FYNNEI. The CDR3 loop spans 17 amino acids. Here the CDR3 reads CASSNSPGLAGERKQFF. The CDR3 DNA is TGTGCCAGCAGCAACTCCCCGGGACTAGCGGGAGAGAGGAAGCAGTTCTTC.

This sequence joins TRBV9 and TRBJ2-1; TRBD2 is a possible D gene (6 bases). Deletions cut 0 bases from V and 9 bases from J, with 10 bases between. The CDR3 has 13 residues. Germline CDR1 and CDR2: SGDLS and YYNGEE. DNA of the CDR3: TGTGCCAGCAGCGTAGTTGGGGGGAGTGAGCAGTTCTTC. This sequence encodes CASSVVGGSEQFF.

V usage is TRBV11-3 and J usage is TRBJ1-4; no definite D call. Trimming took 3 bases from V and 0 from J, leaving 5 bases between them. CDR1 and CDR2 from the germline V gene are SGHNT and YENEEA. The CDR3 totals 14 residues. Here the CDR3 DNA reads TGTGCCAGCAGCTTGGGAGCAACTAATGAAAAACTGTTTTTT. The encoded protein is CASSLGATNEKLFF.

V gene TRBV6-6 combines with J gene TRBJ1-2, with 9 bases matching TRBD1. This CDR3 spans 15 amino acids. Germline CDR1 MNHNY, CDR2 SVGAGI (reference sequence). The V and J ends lost 8 bases and 8 bases, in that order; junction bases with no gene match: 15. The CDR3 protein is CASLGTGRSIRGYTF. The DNA of the CDR3 is TGTGCCAGCCTCGGGACAGGGAGGTCGATCCGGGGCTACACCTTC.

J is TRBJ2-1 and V is TRBV4-3; 9 bases align to TRBD1. The CDR3 spans 15 residues. CDR1 LGHNA and CDR2 YSLEER come from the germline V gene. Losses at the gene ends were 4 bases for V and 2 bases for J; bases not matched to a gene: 3. The CDR3 spells CASSRGQGPYNEQFF. CDR3 coding DNA: TGCGCCAGCAGCCGAGGACAGGGGCCCTACAATGAGCAGTTCTTC.

This chain joins TRBV7-6 and TRBJ1-3, with 8 positions matching TRBD1. Germline loops: CDR1 SGHVS, CDR2 FNYEAQ. J was trimmed by 3 bases and V by 3 bases; bases with no gene match: 16. This CDR3 is 19 amino acids long. The CDR3 reads CASSLQFLIAGGSGNTIYF. The CDR3 nucleotides read TGTGCCAGCAGCTTGCAGTTTTTAATCGCAGGGGGCAGTGGAAACACCATATATTTT.

This chain connects TRBV5-1 to TRBJ1-1; unclear D gene. Per the germline V gene, CDR1 is SGHRS and CDR2 is YFSETQ. Trimming stripped 4 bases from V and 0 bases from J, with 10 bases between. The CDR3 runs to 14 residues. DNA for the CDR3: TGCGCCAGCAGCCCACTGGGCCTGAACACTGAAGCTTTCTTT. It translates to CASSPLGLNTEAFF.

The genes are TRBV11-3 and TRBJ2-5; the D gene is possibly TRBD2 (5 bases). The CDR3 runs to 17 residues. CDR1 and CDR2 (germline): SGHNT, YENEEA. Trimming took off 0 bases at V and 1 base at J, with 15 bases between the two ends. The CDR3: CASSLDRIATLQETQYF. The CDR3 DNA follows: TGTGCCAGCAGCTTAGATCGGATAGCGACCCTCCAAGAGACCCAGTACTTC.

J is TRBJ2-1 and V is TRBV30; 7 nucleotides agree with TRBD2. Losses at the gene ends were 2 bases for V and 7 bases for J; bases not matched to a gene: 8. Germline V gene lookup returns CDR1 GTSNPN and CDR2 SVGIG (reference sequence). There are 14 residues in the CDR3. Here the CDR3 DNA reads TGTGCCTGGAGTTCCGGACTAGTGGGGAATGAGCAGTTCTTC. This translates into CAWSSGLVGNEQFF.

The rearrangement uses TRBV15 and TRBJ2-1; 12 bases fit TRBD1. V was pared by 2 bases and J by 6 bases, with 2 bases of the junction left unmatched. Germline V gives CDR1 LNHNV, CDR2 YYDKDF (reference sequence). The CDR3 is made up of 15 amino acids. The CDR3 here is CATSRPGQGANEQFF. DNA for the CDR3: TGTGCCACCAGCAGACCGGGACAGGGGGCCAATGAGCAGTTCTTC.

This rearrangement joins TRBV18 to TRBJ2-7, with D hard to call. The CDR3 consists of 13 residues. The germline V gene encodes CDR1 KGHSH and CDR2 LQKENI. V lost 0 bases and J lost 4, with 7 bases in between. CDR3 sequence (DNA): TGTGCCAGCTCACCACCTCCGACTTACGAGCAGTACTTC. Its protein product is CASSPPPTYEQYF.

The J gene is TRBJ2-3, the V gene TRBV10-3, with 8 bases identical to TRBD2. This CDR3 is 14 amino acids long. Trimming cost V 8 bases and J 3 bases; bases outside gene matches: 7. Germline V lookup: CDR1 ENHRY, CDR2 SYGVKD. This CDR3 reads CAISWREVTDTQYF. As DNA, the CDR3 is TGTGCCATCTCCTGGCGGGAGGTTACAGATACGCAGTATTTT.

This clone was counted between two and nine times. The rearrangement joins TRBV9 to TRBJ2-7; 7 nucleotides agree with TRBD2. V dropped 0 bases and J dropped 2; count of bases not matched to a gene: 2. CDR1 is SGDLS and CDR2 is YYNGEE in the germline V gene. This CDR3 has 14 amino acids. CDR3 protein: CASSVAGGTYEQYF. CDR3 coding DNA: TGTGCCAGCAGCGTAGCGGGGGGAACCTACGAGCAGTACTTC. The whole variable domain, filled in from reference TRBV9 and TRBJ2-7, reads DSGVTQTPKHLITATGQRVTLRCSPRSGDLSVYWYQQSLDQGLQFLIQYYNGEERAKGNILERFSAQQFPDLHSELNLSSLELGDSALYFCASSVAGGTYEQYFGPGTRLTVT.